These 23 T cell receptor beta chains share one sample of origin, sequenced in a study of cytomegalovirus exposure and HLA in healthy donors. It was with 60 Vbeta and 13 Jbeta primers that the PCR ran. This table comes from immunoSEQ multiplex PCR, and its TCRdb copy is limited to in-frame clones, with some not included. The top ten hold around 1.3% of the sample, which has 160,000 or so clones, almost 80% seen once. What was sequenced was PBMCs. The receptors come from a woman in her forties or fifties in good health and CMV-seronegative.

The chain employs TRBV7-9 and TRBJ1-3; D not certain. The CDR3 extends over 13 amino acids. V dropped 4 bases and J dropped 0 bases, with 4 bases sitting between them. CDR1 and CDR2 from the germline V gene are SEHNR and FQNEAQ (reference sequence). The CDR3 bases are TGTGCCAGCAGCTGGCCCTCTGGAAACACCATATATTTT. Translation gives CASSWPSGNTIYF.

The chain joins TRBV6-1 to TRBJ2-7, with D possibly being TRBD2 (6 bases). CDR1 and CDR2 from the germline V gene are MNHNS and SASEGT. V lost 1 base and J lost 0, with 10 bases in between. The CDR3 is 15 residues long. The DNA of the CDR3 is TGTGCCAGCAGTGAAGAGGCGGGGAGCTCCTACGAGCAGTACTTC. Translating gives CASSEEAGSSYEQYF.

The J gene is TRBJ2-2, the V gene TRBV5-1; no definite D call. The CDR3 contains 14 residues. V lost 3 bases and J 5 bases, leaving 11 bases between the germline ends. CDR1 is SGHRS and CDR2 is YFSETQ in the germline V gene. In DNA, the CDR3 is TGCGCCAGCAGCTCTCGAACAGCTACCGGGGAGCTGTTTTTT. It encodes CASSSRTATGELFF.

The chain has TRBV4-3 and TRBJ2-7; D might be TRBD2 (7 bases). The CDR3 runs to 15 residues. V lost 0 bases and J 4 bases, leaving 13 bases between the germline ends. Germline CDR1 and CDR2: LGHNA and YSLEER. CDR3 nucleotides: TGCGCCAGCAGCCAAGAGGGGGGGGCGCCTTACGAGCAGTACTTC. Protein: CASSQEGGAPYEQYF.

This clone came up many times. The genes are TRBV6-5 and TRBJ2-1; weak D call: TRBD2 (6 bases). The CDR3 spans 16 residues. CDR1 is MNHEY and CDR2 is SVGAGI in the germline V gene. Trimming took off 0 bases at V and 8 bases at J, with 17 bases between the two ends. The DNA of the CDR3 is TGTGCCAGCAGTTACTCGATTATCGGCGCGGGACATGAGCAGTTCTTC. It encodes CASSYSIIGAGHEQFF.

The rearrangement links TRBV5-1 to TRBJ1-1; TRBD1 might be the D (6 bases). Trimming took off 0 bases at V and 6 bases at J, with 18 bases between the two ends. The CDR3 length is 16 residues. Germline lookup yields CDR1 SGHRS and CDR2 YFSETQ. The CDR3 region is CASSLDPRGGVAEAFF. The CDR3 coding sequence is TGCGCCAGCAGCTTGGACCCCAGGGGCGGTGTCGCTGAAGCTTTCTTT.

The CDR3 spells CASRLRRGRTGDEQYF. The CDR3 DNA is TGTGCCAGCAGACTTCGGAGGGGGCGCACGGGGGACGAGCAGTACTTC. The V and J genes are TRBV7-2 and TRBJ2-7, with D perhaps matching TRBD1 (7 bases). The ends were cut back, 6 bases at V and 5 bases at J, with 23 bases in the middle. The CDR3 is made up of 16 amino acids. Germline loops: CDR1 SGHTA, CDR2 FQGNSA.

The chain employs TRBV9 and TRBJ1-1; D remains ambiguous. In germline, CDR1 is SGDLS, CDR2 YYNGEE. V lost 0 bases and J lost 7, with 13 bases in between. This CDR3 is 14 amino acids long. CDR3 sequence reads: CASSVAARAGEAFF. Written as DNA, the CDR3 is TGTGCCAGCAGCGTAGCTGCTCGTGCGGGTGAAGCTTTCTTT.

The chain employs TRBV19 and TRBJ1-2, with 8 bases fitting TRBD1. Germline trimming cut 4 bases from V and 0 bases from J; bases unmatched to any gene: 10. Germline CDR1 LNHDA, CDR2 SQIVND (reference sequence). This CDR3 has 17 residues. CDR3 nucleotide sequence: TGTGCCAGTAGTAGATCCGGGACAGGTCCTTCTAACTATGGCTACACCTTC. This sequence encodes CASSRSGTGPSNYGYTF.

V is TRBV19 and J is TRBJ2-2; tentatively, D is TRBD1 (6 bases). Germline V gene lookup returns CDR1 LNHDA and CDR2 SQIVND (reference sequence). The length of the CDR3 is 15 residues. V lost 6 bases and J 3 bases, leaving 14 bases between the germline ends. This CDR3 is CASRRGGDDTGELFF. Written as DNA, the CDR3 is TGTGCCAGTAGGAGAGGGGGTGATGACACCGGGGAGCTGTTTTTT.

This clone was counted a few times. The chain employs TRBV7-2 and TRBJ2-7; D is unresolved. The germline CDR1 and CDR2 sequences are SGHTA and FQGNSA. There are 14 residues in the CDR3. V lost 4 bases and J 6 bases, leaving 16 bases between the germline ends. The CDR3 is CASSSILFSGEQYF. The CDR3 DNA follows: TGTGCCAGCAGCTCCATATTGTTTTCGGGCGAGCAGTACTTC.

The chain carries TRBV19 and TRBJ1-6; D unclear. Germline CDR1 is LNHDA and CDR2 is SQIVND (reference sequence). The CDR3 runs to 16 residues. Trimming left V 3 bases short and J 9 bases short, with 18 bases between. CDR3 residues: CASSIFGYGNVSPLHF. CDR3 nucleotide sequence: TGTGCCAGTAGTATTTTCGGGTATGGAAACGTTTCACCCCTCCACTTT.

This clone was seen more than once but under ten times. The V and J genes are TRBV27 and TRBJ1-1, with D maybe TRBD1 (6 bases). The CDR3 extends over 13 amino acids. CDR1 is MNHEY, CDR2 SMNVEV, per germline (reference sequence). V lost 3 bases and J lost 5, with 10 bases in between. CDR3 sequence: CASSLQGLTEAFF. The CDR3 DNA sequence: TGTGCCAGCAGTTTGCAGGGGTTAACTGAAGCTTTCTTT.

This chain uses TRBV11-2 with TRBJ1-2; 9 bases are a match to TRBD1. Germline values: CDR1 SGHAT, CDR2 FQNNGV. This CDR3 comprises 15 residues. Germline trimming cut 5 bases from V and 8 bases from J; bases unmatched to any gene: 12. The CDR3 sequence: CASSPLGQGKAGYTF. In DNA, the CDR3 is TGTGCCAGCAGCCCATTGGGACAGGGAAAAGCGGGCTACACCTTC.

There are a few counts of this clone. This sequence joins TRBV5-6 and TRBJ2-1, with 9 bases matching TRBD1. Germline-derived CDR1 and CDR2 are SGHDT and YYEEEE. The V gene end was trimmed by 3 bases and the J gene end by 4 bases; junction bases not matched to a gene: 11. This CDR3 has 17 amino acids. CDR3 DNA sequence: TGTGCCAGCAGCTCCTGGGCGGGACAGGGTTCGTACAATGAGCAGTTCTTC. As protein: CASSSWAGQGSYNEQFF.

The chain links TRBV16 to TRBJ1-5; D not resolved. Trimming left V 1 base short and J 3 bases short, with 10 bases between. The CDR3 runs 15 residues. CDR1 and CDR2 (germline): KGHSY, FQNENV. The CDR3 loop is CASSQFGTVNQPQHF. CDR3 in DNA: TGTGCCAGCAGCCAATTTGGAACAGTCAATCAGCCCCAGCATTTT.

This clone occurred once. This sequence joins TRBV6-5 and TRBJ1-2; D ambiguous. The CDR3 extends over 13 amino acids. V gave up 5 bases and J gave up 3 bases, with 10 bases separating them. Germline V CDR1 and CDR2: MNHEY, SVGAGI. The CDR3 protein is CASSRIRDYGYTF. The CDR3 nucleotides are TGTGCCAGCAGTAGAATCCGGGACTATGGCTACACCTTC.

This chain joins TRBV5-4 and TRBJ2-2, with 12 bases identical to TRBD1. Losses at the gene ends were 4 bases for V and 6 bases for J; bases not matched to a gene: 7. This CDR3 contains 16 residues. CDR1 is SGHNT, CDR2 YYREEE, per germline (reference sequence). In DNA form, the CDR3 reads TGTGCCAGCAGCGAGGGACAGGGGGCCATTGCCGGGGAGCTGTTTTTT. This codes for CASSEGQGAIAGELFF.

This rearrangement joins TRBV6-1 to TRBJ2-7; no firm D call. The CDR3 loop spans 12 amino acids. Trimming took 6 bases from V and 2 from J, leaving 8 bases between them. Per germline, CDR1 MNHNS and CDR2 SASEGT. CDR3 protein: CASRSETYEQYF. The CDR3 nucleotides are TGTGCCAGCAGGAGCGAAACCTACGAGCAGTACTTC.

The chain employs TRBV5-1 and TRBJ1-6; D perhaps matches TRBD1 (5 bases). V was cut by 0 bases and J by 7 bases, with 14 bases left in between. The CDR3 has 16 amino acids. From germline, CDR1 is SGHRS and CDR2 YFSETQ. The CDR3 DNA reads as TGCGCCAGCAGCTTGGATGGGGGGGTAATGAATTCACCCCTCCACTTT. It specifies CASSLDGGVMNSPLHF.

The J gene is TRBJ2-7, the V gene TRBV5-5; D gene ambiguous. Trimming pared 4 bases from V and 4 bases from J, leaving 18 bases between. The CDR3 has 15 residues. Germline lookup yields CDR1 SGHKS and CDR2 YYEKEE (reference sequence). CDR3 protein: CASSQPGTAPYEQYF. In DNA, the CDR3 is TGTGCCAGCAGCCAACCAGGTACGGCCCCATACGAGCAGTACTTC.

CDR3 sequence reads: CASSSGQGVSHRYGYTF. CDR3 DNA: TGTGCCAGCAGTTCAGGACAGGGGGTGTCCCATAGGTATGGCTACACCTTC. The rearrangement joins TRBV27 to TRBJ1-2, with TRBD1 identical over 10 bases. V lost 4 bases to trimming and J lost 5 bases; unmatched junction nucleotides: 13. There are 17 residues in the CDR3. Germline CDR1 and CDR2: MNHEY and SMNVEV (reference sequence).

Here the CDR3 DNA reads TGTGCCAGTAGTCCACAAGCGGGAATGAGATACTTC. This gives the protein CASSPQAGMRYF. The chain recombines TRBV19 with TRBJ2-4; 7 bases fit TRBD2. Germline CDR1 reads LNHDA; CDR2 reads SQIVND (reference sequence). V lost 5 bases and J lost 16; bases outside the gene matches: 11. The CDR3 is made up of 12 amino acids.